A single sample is the source of the 19 T cell receptor beta chains below, sequenced in a study of regulatory T cells in long-lasting Graves disease (dated by TCRdb to the early 2020s). The method was multiplex PCR. The sequencer listed for this sample is Illumina HiSeq 4000. TCR beta libraries were built with iRepertoire HTBI primers and Arm-PCR amplification of CDR3 regions. The raw public data were reprocessed by TCRdb itself: fastp quality trimming at Q25, MiXCR clonotype calling, in-frame beta chains only. Identical CDR3 protein sequences are pooled into one entry, listed with their most common genes and DNA. In this sample the table shows 500,000 or so distinct CDR3 sequences, around 13% of which occur a single time. The ten largest clonotypes hold under 20% of the sample. The time point label here, explained by the study, means: newly diagnosed GD, antithyroid drugs for less than 3 months. For both TCR sequencing and RNA sequencing, RNA was extracted from PBMCs using TRIzol.

These data are also associated with another study on T cells in Graves' hyperthyroidism and ophthalmopathy.

The sample consisted of peripheral blood mononuclear cells (PBMCs), taken at new diagnosis, from a patient treated with antithyroid drugs. The source is a woman in her forties or fifties with Graves disease. Donor details come from another sample of the same person, matched by shared clones.

There are many counts of this clonotype. This chain joins TRBV3-1 and TRBJ2-3; D is ambiguous. The germline V gene has CDR1 LGHDT and CDR2 YNNKEL (reference sequence). This CDR3 is 14 amino acids long. V lost 4 bases to trimming and J lost 0 bases, with 8 bases between them. The CDR3 DNA is TGTGCCAGCAGCCGAACTTCTAGCACAGATACGCAGTATTTT. Amino acid sequence: CASSRTSSTDTQYF.

This clonotype showed up many times. The rearrangement joins TRBV20-1 to TRBJ2-1, with a tentative D call TRBD2 (6 bases). The CDR3 is 13 amino acids. V was clipped by 8 bases and J by 4 bases, with 15 bases between them. The germline V gene has CDR1 DFQATT and CDR2 SNEGSKA (reference sequence). The CDR3 is CSMEGVGYNEQFF. The CDR3 nucleotides read TGCAGTATGGAGGGAGTCGGGTACAATGAGCAGTTCTTC.

At least ten counts were recorded for this clonotype. V usage is TRBV7-2 and J usage is TRBJ2-5; TRBD2 agrees at 10 bases. The germline gives CDR1 SGHTA, CDR2 FQGNSA. This CDR3 comprises 16 residues. J lost 2 bases, V lost 5 bases, and 8 bases had no gene match. DNA for the CDR3: TGTGCCAGCAGCCCCCCTAGCGGGAGTCGACAAGAGACCCAGTACTTC. This codes for CASSPPSGSRQETQYF.

In this sample, this clonotype turned up a few times. V usage is TRBV7-9 and J usage is TRBJ1-4; D is ambiguous. The germline gives CDR1 SEHNR, CDR2 FQNEAQ (reference sequence). The CDR3 is 15 residues long. The V gene lost 1 base and the J gene lost 6 bases, with 12 bases spanning the gap. The CDR3 bases are TGTGCCAGCAGCTTAGGCTTAACGGAGGATGAAAAACTGTTTTTT. It translates to CASSLGLTEDEKLFF.

This clonotype occurred a few times. The CDR3 sequence: CASSRDLGYNYGYTF. In nucleotides, the CDR3 is TGTGCCAGCAGCCGGGACCTGGGGTATAACTATGGCTACACCTTC. The V and J genes are TRBV7-9 and TRBJ1-2; D might be TRBD1 (5 bases). The CDR3 covers 15 residues. From germline, CDR1 is SEHNR and CDR2 FQNEAQ (reference sequence). The V and J ends lost 5 bases and 1 base respectively, with 14 bases between them.

The chain has TRBV14 and TRBJ2-2, with unresolved D. This CDR3 comprises 16 residues. V was clipped by 1 base and J by 0 bases, with 9 bases between them. From germline, CDR1 is SGHDN and CDR2 FVKESK. The CDR3 loop is CASSQGWKTNTGELFF. The DNA of the CDR3 is TGTGCCAGCAGCCAAGGGTGGAAAACGAACACCGGGGAGCTGTTTTTT.

The rearrangement joins TRBV6-2 or TRBV6-3 to TRBJ2-3, with D perhaps matching TRBD2 (6 bases). CDR3 size: 16 residues. Germline values: CDR1 MNHEY, CDR2 SVGEGT. V was cut by 6 bases and J by 0 bases, with 16 bases left in between. CDR3: CASRTAGRGSTDTQYF. The CDR3 DNA follows: TGTGCCAGCAGAACCGCAGGGCGGGGTAGCACAGATACGCAGTATTTT.

This clonotype was counted only a few times. This chain connects TRBV30 to TRBJ1-4; D uncertain. The germline CDR1 and CDR2 sequences are GTSNPN and SVGIG (reference sequence). V was pared by 0 bases and J by 6 bases, with 14 bases between. This CDR3 region has 15 residues. The CDR3 DNA is TGTGCCTGGAGTGTACCGGGCAGATACTATGAAAAACTGTTTTTT. This sequence encodes CAWSVPGRYYEKLFF.

In this sample, this clonotype turned up many times. The V and J genes are TRBV5-1 and TRBJ2-1; TRBD2 might be the D (6 bases). This CDR3 region has 16 residues. V shed 0 bases and J shed 0 bases, with 10 bases lying between them. Germline CDR1 and CDR2: SGHRS and YFSETQ. The CDR3 sequence: CASSLDPGASYNEQFF. The CDR3 coding sequence is TGCGCCAGCAGCTTGGATCCGGGAGCCTCCTACAATGAGCAGTTCTTC.

The table lists this clonotype with many counts. The V gene is TRBV3-1, the J gene TRBJ2-1, with D hard to call. Per germline, CDR1 LGHDT and CDR2 YNNKEL (reference sequence). Trimming left V 0 bases short and J 11 bases short, with 8 bases between. CDR3 length: 12 amino acids. The CDR3 DNA reads as TGTGCCAGCAGCCAAGATACACCTCAGCAGTTCTTC. It is translated as CASSQDTPQQFF.

There are a few counts of this clonotype. V usage is TRBV7-8 and J usage is TRBJ1-5, with D uncertain. There are 12 residues in the CDR3. Trimming stripped 2 bases from V and 8 bases from J, with 7 bases between. CDR1 and CDR2 from the germline V gene are SGHVS and FQNEAQ. The CDR3 DNA reads TGTGCCAGCAGCTTAAACATCGAGCCCCAGCATTTT. This encodes CASSLNIEPQHF.

This clonotype came up many times. The rearrangement uses TRBV2 and TRBJ2-7; no clear D. Germline V gives CDR1 SNHLY, CDR2 FYNNEI. This CDR3 is built from 14 residues. The V end was cut by 1 base, the J end by 0 bases, with 7 bases between. Here the CDR3 DNA reads TGTGCCAGCAGTGAAGGGTTGGGCTCCTACGAGCAGTACTTC. Translating gives CASSEGLGSYEQYF.

There are many counts of this clonotype. The gene calls are TRBV3-1 and TRBJ2-7, with TRBD2 matching 13 bases. V shed 4 bases, J shed 3 bases, and the junction held 6 bases outside the gene matches. The germline CDR1 and CDR2 sequences are LGHDT and YNNKEL (reference sequence). The CDR3 contains 16 residues. The CDR3 region is CASSPWTSGSGYEQYF. The CDR3 nucleotides read TGTGCCAGCAGCCCCTGGACTAGCGGGAGTGGCTACGAGCAGTACTTC.

The chain combines TRBV6-1 with TRBJ1-6; TRBD1 matches at 7 bases. The V gene's germline CDR1 is MNHNS and CDR2 SASEGT. This CDR3 has 15 amino acids. V was clipped by 5 bases and J by 3 bases; unmatched bases: 4. The chain's CDR3 is CASSTRQGYNSPLHF. The CDR3 DNA reads TGTGCCAGCAGTACCCGACAGGGCTATAATTCACCCCTCCACTTT.

The sample holds many counts of this clonotype. The V gene is TRBV7-9, the J gene TRBJ2-4, with 8 bases identical to TRBD2. After removal of 6 bases from V and 8 bases from J, the junction contained 6 bases not matched to a gene. Germline V gene sequence: CDR1 SEHNR, CDR2 FQNEAQ (reference sequence). The CDR3 is made up of 13 amino acids. The CDR3 sequence: CASRISGTDIQYF. The CDR3 coding sequence is TGTGCCAGCAGAATTAGCGGGACTGACATTCAGTACTTC.

This clonotype was observed a handful of times. The junction and the germline gene differ at one end; a read error may be behind it. This sequence joins TRBV7-9 and TRBJ2-7, with a possible D match to TRBD1 (6 bases). CDR3 length: 14 amino acids. Looked up from germline, CDR1 is SEHNR and CDR2 is FQNEAQ (reference sequence). CDR3: CASSFTDSSFEQYF. The CDR3 bases are TGTGCCAGCAGCTTCACGGACAGCTCCTTCGAGCAGTACTTC. The full variable domain, completed using reference TRBV7-9 and TRBJ2-7, is DTGVSQNPRHKITKRGQNVTFRCDPISEHNRLYWYRQTLGQGPEFLTYFQNEAQLEKSRLLSDRFSAERPKGSFSTLEIQRTEQGDSAMYLCASSFTDSSFEQYFGPGTRLTVT.

Points on this clonotype: Being one base from a much bigger clone, this may be a read error. V usage is TRBV29-1 and J usage is TRBJ2-1; 10 nucleotides align to TRBD1. CDR3 size: 14 residues. CDR1 is SQVTM and CDR2 is ANQGSEA in the germline V gene. V lost 3 bases and J lost 8; bases outside the gene matches: 7. The CDR3 sequence: CSVEWDRGGDEQFF. The CDR3 nucleotides read TGCAGCGTTGAGTGGGACAGGGGAGGGGATGAGCAGTTCTTC.

In its sample, this clonotype was seen a few times. This CDR3 reads CASSWLAGDNEQFF. For the CDR3, the DNA is TGTGCCAGCAGCTGGCTAGCGGGAGACAATGAGCAGTTCTTC. The V and J genes are TRBV5-4 and TRBJ2-1; TRBD2 agrees at 10 bases. The ends lost 3 bases at V and 5 bases at J; junction bases unmatched: 2. CDR3 size: 14 residues. Germline CDR1 and CDR2: SGHNT and YYREEE (reference sequence).

This clonotype occurred many times. The rearrangement joins TRBV28 to TRBJ2-5, with D unclear. Between the trimmed V and J ends, which lost 2 bases and 5 bases, there was a span of 18 bases. The V gene's germline CDR1 is MDHEN and CDR2 SYDVKM. The CDR3 length is 16 residues. The CDR3 DNA reads TGTGCCAGCAGTTTAGGTCTCGATACCAGGCGGGAGACCCAGTACTTC. The encoded protein is CASSLGLDTRRETQYF. Filled out from reference TRBV28 and TRBJ2-5, the complete variable domain reads DVKVTQSSRYLVKRTGEKVFLECVQDMDHENMFWYRQDPGLGLRLIYFSYDVKMKEKGDIPEGYSVSREKKERFSLILESASTNQTSMYLCASSLGLDTRRETQYFGPGTRLLVL.